A single sample gave rise to the 16 T cell receptor beta chains below, sequenced in a study of blood T cell repertoires in COVID-19. Libraries were prepared by immunoSEQ multiplex PCR; TCRdb keeps only in-frame clonotypes and omits some of them. The data hold roughly 160,000 clones, with roughly 86% observed a single time. The specimen sequenced was peripheral blood. The receptors here all came from a man over 45 with active or convalescent COVID-19.

The J gene is TRBJ1-1, the V gene TRBV19; 7 bases map to TRBD1. Germline CDR1 reads LNHDA; CDR2 reads SQIVND (reference sequence). The junction had 11 bases not matched to a gene; V was cut back by 9 bases and J by 4 bases. The CDR3 runs to 14 residues. The CDR3 DNA follows: TGTGCCAGCGGAACCACAGGGGTGACCACTGAAGCTTTCTTT. The encoded protein is CASGTTGVTTEAFF.

This sequence joins TRBV29-1 and TRBJ1-1; tentatively, D is TRBD1 (6 bases). Germline V CDR1 and CDR2: SQVTM, ANQGSEA. Trimming took 6 bases from V and 0 from J, leaving 23 bases between them. This CDR3 has 17 amino acids. The DNA for the CDR3 is TGCAGCGTCCCCCCCGCCTCCGGGAGGGGGGTGAACACTGAAGCTTTCTTT. Amino acids: CSVPPASGRGVNTEAFF.

The CDR3 bases are TGTGCCAGCAGCTCCGGACTAGCGGGAGTAACAGAGACCCAGTACTTC. Translated: CASSSGLAGVTETQYF. The gene calls are TRBV5-4 and TRBJ2-5; 13 nucleotides agree with TRBD2. CDR1 is SGHNT and CDR2 is YYREEE in the germline V gene (reference sequence). With V trimmed by 3 bases and J by 4 bases, 6 bases remained unmatched. This CDR3 region has 16 residues.

The CDR3 is CASSVRRDRDYEQYF. The CDR3 nucleotides are TGTGCCAGCAGCGTAAGACGTGACAGGGACTACGAGCAGTACTTC. The chain couples TRBV9 to TRBJ2-7; the match to TRBD1 covers 7 bases. J gave up 3 bases and V 1 base, and 7 bases lay outside the gene matches. Germline-derived CDR1 and CDR2 are SGDLS and YYNGEE. The CDR3 has 15 amino acids.

This clone has just a few counts. At one end, the junction sequence differs from germline, possibly due to a read error. CDR3 nucleotide sequence: TGCGCCAGCAGCTTGGGCGGGACAGGGGGAATGTTT. This translates into CASSLGGTGGMF. J is TRBJ1-1 and V is TRBV5-1; 11 positions agree with TRBD1. The V gene's germline CDR1 is SGHRS and CDR2 YFSETQ. This CDR3 contains 12 residues.

The chain employs TRBV10-3 and TRBJ1-6, with 10 bases fitting TRBD1. The CDR3 consists of 12 residues. J gave up 8 bases and V 9 bases, and 1 base lay outside the gene matches. Germline loops: CDR1 ENHRY, CDR2 SYGVKD. The CDR3, as DNA: TGTGCCATAGGGACAGGGGATTCACCCCTCCACTTT. Encoded protein: CAIGTGDSPLHF.

The chain carries TRBV19 and TRBJ2-1; tentative D call: TRBD2 (6 bases). CDR1 LNHDA and CDR2 SQIVND come from the germline V gene (reference sequence). V gave up 4 bases and J gave up 8 bases, with 12 bases separating them. The CDR3 is 13 residues long. The chain's CDR3 is CASSRDWKYEQFF. The CDR3 DNA sequence: TGTGCCAGTAGTAGGGACTGGAAATATGAGCAGTTCTTC.

The J gene is TRBJ2-2, the V gene TRBV11-2, with 11 positions matching TRBD1. Losses at the gene ends were 1 base for V and 6 bases for J; bases not matched to a gene: 4. Germline lookup yields CDR1 SGHAT and CDR2 FQNNGV. The length of the CDR3 is 16 residues. In DNA, the CDR3 is TGTGCCAGCAGCTTAGGGGAGGACAGGGGGCCCGGGGAGCTGTTTTTT. It yields the protein CASSLGEDRGPGELFF.

The chain joins TRBV7-8 to TRBJ2-1; 10 bases line up with TRBD2. There are 17 residues in the CDR3. The germline gives CDR1 SGHVS, CDR2 FQNEAQ. V lost 5 bases, J lost 3 bases, and 10 bases stayed unmatched. The CDR3 is CASSQKTVAGGYNEQFF. CDR3 bases: TGTGCCAGCAGCCAAAAAACAGTAGCGGGGGGCTACAATGAGCAGTTCTTC.

The chain couples TRBV2 to TRBJ2-3; TRBD1 is a possible D gene (6 bases). CDR1 and CDR2 (germline): SNHLY, FYNNEI. V lost 7 bases and J 0 bases, leaving 8 bases between the germline ends. The CDR3 totals 13 residues. In nucleotides, the CDR3 is TGTGCCAGCAAGGGGGAGAGCACAGATACGCAGTATTTT. Translated, it gives CASKGESTDTQYF.

This chain joins TRBV6-5 and TRBJ2-1; weak D call: TRBD2 (5 bases). The CDR3 is made up of 13 amino acids. V gave up 4 bases and J gave up 4 bases, with 8 bases separating them. The germline CDR1 and CDR2 sequences are MNHEY and SVGAGI. The DNA for the CDR3 is TGTGCCAGCAGTTCCGGGGTTTACAATGAGCAGTTCTTC. Protein sequence: CASSSGVYNEQFF.

This clone showed up just a few times. The V gene is TRBV27, the J gene TRBJ1-5; TRBD1 matches at 12 bases. The germline V gene encodes CDR1 MNHEY and CDR2 SMNVEV (reference sequence). The CDR3 contains 15 residues. The V and J ends lost 6 bases and 6 bases, in that order; junction bases with no gene match: 6. Here the CDR3 DNA reads TGTGCCAGCAGCCGGGGACAGGGGGCGGTTCAGCCCCAGCATTTT. Translated: CASSRGQGAVQPQHF.

The J gene is TRBJ2-5, the V gene TRBV11-3; possible D gene TRBD1, 5 bases. V was cut by 5 bases and J by 8 bases, with 12 bases left in between. Germline V CDR1 and CDR2: SGHNT, YENEEA. The CDR3 extends over 12 amino acids. The DNA for the CDR3 is TGTGCCAGCAGCGCGACAGCTTCAACCCAGTACTTC. Translation: CASSATASTQYF.

V gene TRBV27 combines with J gene TRBJ1-1; weak D call: TRBD1 (5 bases). The V gene's germline CDR1 is MNHEY and CDR2 SMNVEV (reference sequence). The CDR3 spans 14 residues. Trimming stripped 3 bases from V and 4 bases from J, with 12 bases between. The CDR3 nucleotides are TGTGCCAGCAGTTTTAGGGGCCGGAGCACTGAAGCTTTCTTT. This gives the protein CASSFRGRSTEAFF.

This clone was seen more than once but under ten times. The gene calls are TRBV25-1 and TRBJ2-7; D is uncertain. Germline CDR1 MGHDK, CDR2 SYGVNS. Trimming removed 2 bases at V and 7 bases at J, with 9 bases between. This CDR3 spans 12 amino acids. CDR3: CASSERRWEQYF. In DNA form, the CDR3 reads TGTGCCAGCAGTGAAAGGAGATGGGAGCAGTACTTC.

This clone was detected only a few times. The chain joins TRBV11-3 to TRBJ2-2, with TRBD2 identical over 7 bases. The V gene end was trimmed by 4 bases and the J gene end by 2 bases; junction bases not matched to a gene: 4. The germline V gene has CDR1 SGHNT and CDR2 YENEEA. The CDR3 has 15 residues. CDR3 sequence: CASSWSGGNTGELFF. The CDR3, as DNA: TGTGCCAGCAGCTGGTCGGGAGGAAACACCGGGGAGCTGTTTTTT.